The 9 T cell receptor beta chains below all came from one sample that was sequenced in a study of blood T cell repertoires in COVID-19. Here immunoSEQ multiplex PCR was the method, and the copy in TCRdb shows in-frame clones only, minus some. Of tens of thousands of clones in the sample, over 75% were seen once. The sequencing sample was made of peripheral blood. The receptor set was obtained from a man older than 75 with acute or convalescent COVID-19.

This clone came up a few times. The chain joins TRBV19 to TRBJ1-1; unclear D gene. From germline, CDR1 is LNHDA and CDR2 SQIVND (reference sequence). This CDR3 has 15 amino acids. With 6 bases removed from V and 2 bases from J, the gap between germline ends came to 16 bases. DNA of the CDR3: TGTGCCAGTAGCCTTTTATCCGGGAGCAACACTGAAGCTTTCTTT. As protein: CASSLLSGSNTEAFF.

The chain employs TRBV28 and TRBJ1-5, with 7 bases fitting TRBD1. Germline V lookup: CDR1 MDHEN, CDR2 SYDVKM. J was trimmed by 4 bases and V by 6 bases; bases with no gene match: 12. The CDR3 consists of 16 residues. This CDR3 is CASSSTRGQRNQPQHF. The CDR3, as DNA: TGTGCCAGCAGCTCAACTCGGGGACAGCGGAATCAGCCCCAGCATTTT.

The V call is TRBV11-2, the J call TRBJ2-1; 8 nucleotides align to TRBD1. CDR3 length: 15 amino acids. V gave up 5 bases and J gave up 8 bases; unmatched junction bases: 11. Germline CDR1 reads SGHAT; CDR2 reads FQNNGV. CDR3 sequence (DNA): TGTGCCAGCAGCATTACAGGGGGTGGACACGATGAGCAGTTCTTC. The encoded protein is CASSITGGGHDEQFF.

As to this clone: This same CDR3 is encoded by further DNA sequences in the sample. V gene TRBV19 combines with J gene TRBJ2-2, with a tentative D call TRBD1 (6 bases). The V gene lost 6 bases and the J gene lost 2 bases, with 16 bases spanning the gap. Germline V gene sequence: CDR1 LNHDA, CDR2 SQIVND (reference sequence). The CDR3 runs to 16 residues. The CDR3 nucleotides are TGTGCCAGTAGGATGGGACAAAACCTAAACACCGGGGAGCTGTTTTTT. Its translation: CASRMGQNLNTGELFF.

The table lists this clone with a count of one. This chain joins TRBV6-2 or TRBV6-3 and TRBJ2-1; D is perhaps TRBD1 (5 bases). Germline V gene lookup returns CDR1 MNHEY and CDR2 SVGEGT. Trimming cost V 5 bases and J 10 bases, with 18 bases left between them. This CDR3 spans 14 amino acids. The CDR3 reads CASSPRDQGGEQFF. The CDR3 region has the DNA TGTGCCAGCAGTCCCCGAGACCAGGGCGGAGAGCAGTTCTTC.

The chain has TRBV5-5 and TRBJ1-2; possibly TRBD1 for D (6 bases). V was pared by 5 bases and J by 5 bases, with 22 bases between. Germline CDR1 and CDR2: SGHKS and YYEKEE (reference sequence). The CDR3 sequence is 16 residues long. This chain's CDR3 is CASRVSPQGSGYGYTF. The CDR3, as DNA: TGTGCCAGCAGAGTGTCCCCACAGGGTTCTGGGTATGGCTACACCTTC.

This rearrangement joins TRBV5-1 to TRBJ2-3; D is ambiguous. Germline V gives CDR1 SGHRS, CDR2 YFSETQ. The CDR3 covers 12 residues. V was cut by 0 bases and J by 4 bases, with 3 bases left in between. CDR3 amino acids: CASSLVADTQYF. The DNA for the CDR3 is TGCGCCAGCAGCTTGGTAGCAGATACGCAGTATTTT.

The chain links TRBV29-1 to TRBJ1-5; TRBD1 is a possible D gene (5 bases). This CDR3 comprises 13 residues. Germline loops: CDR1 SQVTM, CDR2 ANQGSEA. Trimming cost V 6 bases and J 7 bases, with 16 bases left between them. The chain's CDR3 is CSVRSGEGQPQHF. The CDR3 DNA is TGCAGCGTGAGGTCGGGGGAGGGCCAGCCCCAGCATTTT.

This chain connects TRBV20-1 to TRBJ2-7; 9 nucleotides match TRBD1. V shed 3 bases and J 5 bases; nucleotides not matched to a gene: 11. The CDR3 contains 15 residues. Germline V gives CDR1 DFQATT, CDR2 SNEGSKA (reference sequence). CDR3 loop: CSASRAGTGFNEQYF. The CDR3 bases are TGCAGTGCTAGTCGAGCGGGGACAGGGTTCAACGAGCAGTACTTC.